This TCR beta chain was obtained from a study of control samples from healthy donors and cancer patients (dated by TCRdb to the early 2020s). Reading from cysteine to phenylalanine, the CDR3 counts 14 amino acids. Solely the CDR3 DNA is kept, with 42 bases framed from the first base. From the germline V gene (reference sequence), CDR1 is MNHNY and CDR2 is SVGAGI. V is cut by 7 bases and J by 2 bases, and the space between the germline ends is 14 bases. A few counts support this clone. The target of this receptor is not known. Base-call qualities are not available, and no considerably larger clone is one nucleotide away. Library prep was done by the immunoSEQ multiplex PCR assay. Drawn from immuneACCESS, this table holds only the in-frame rearrangements with V and J called that TCRdb kept. Clones are partly lost; checked studies trace under half to an unresolved V gene and leave the rest unexplained. The sample table lists 63,000 or so clones, approximately 89% of them with a count of one. The ten biggest clones cover roughly 6% of the sample.

The receptor chain draws on TRBV6-6 and TRBJ1-2, with TRBD1 as a weak D call on 6 bases. This receptor was taken from a man aged 60 to 69 with colorectal cancer. The sequencing input was PBMCs. CDR3 protein: CASKSGTNNYGYTF. The base sequence is TGTGCCAGCAAATCCGGGACAAACAACTATGGCTACACCTTC.